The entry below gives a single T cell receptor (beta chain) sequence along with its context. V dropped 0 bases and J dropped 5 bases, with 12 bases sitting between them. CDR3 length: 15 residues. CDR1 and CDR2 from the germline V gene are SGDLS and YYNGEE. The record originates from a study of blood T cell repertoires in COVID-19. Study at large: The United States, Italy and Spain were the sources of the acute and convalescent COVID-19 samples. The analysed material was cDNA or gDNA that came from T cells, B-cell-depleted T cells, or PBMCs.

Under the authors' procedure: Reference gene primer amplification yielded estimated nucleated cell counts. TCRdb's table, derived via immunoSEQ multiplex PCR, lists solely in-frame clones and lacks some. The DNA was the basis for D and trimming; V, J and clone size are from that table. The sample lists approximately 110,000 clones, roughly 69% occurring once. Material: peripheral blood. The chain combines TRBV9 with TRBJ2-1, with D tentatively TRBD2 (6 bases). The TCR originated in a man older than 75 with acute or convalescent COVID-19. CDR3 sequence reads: CASSVGVTGDNEQFF. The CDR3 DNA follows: TGTGCCAGCAGCGTAGGAGTTACGGGGGACAATGAGCAGTTCTTC.